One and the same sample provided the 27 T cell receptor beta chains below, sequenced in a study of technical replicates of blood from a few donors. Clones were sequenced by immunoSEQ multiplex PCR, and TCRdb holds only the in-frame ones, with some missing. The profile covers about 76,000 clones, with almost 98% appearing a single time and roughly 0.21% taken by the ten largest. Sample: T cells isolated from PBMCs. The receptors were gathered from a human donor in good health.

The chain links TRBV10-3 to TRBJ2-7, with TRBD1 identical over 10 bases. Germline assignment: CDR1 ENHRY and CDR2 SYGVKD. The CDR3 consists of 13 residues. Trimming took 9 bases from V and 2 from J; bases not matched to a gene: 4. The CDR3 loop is CAIGDRGTYEQYF. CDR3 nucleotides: TGTGCCATTGGGGACAGGGGTACCTACGAGCAGTACTTC.

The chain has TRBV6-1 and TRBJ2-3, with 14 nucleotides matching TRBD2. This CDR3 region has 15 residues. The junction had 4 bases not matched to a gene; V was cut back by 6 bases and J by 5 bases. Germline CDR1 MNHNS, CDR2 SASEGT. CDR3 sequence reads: CASRGLAGGQDTQYF. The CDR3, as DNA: TGTGCCAGCAGAGGACTAGCGGGAGGCCAAGATACGCAGTATTTT.

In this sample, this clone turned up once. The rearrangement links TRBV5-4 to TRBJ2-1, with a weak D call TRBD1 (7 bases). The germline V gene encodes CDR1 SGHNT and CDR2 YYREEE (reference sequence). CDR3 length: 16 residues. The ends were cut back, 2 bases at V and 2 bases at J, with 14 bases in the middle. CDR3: CASSFGAGQTYNEQFF. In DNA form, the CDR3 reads TGTGCCAGCAGCTTTGGCGCGGGACAGACCTACAATGAGCAGTTCTTC.

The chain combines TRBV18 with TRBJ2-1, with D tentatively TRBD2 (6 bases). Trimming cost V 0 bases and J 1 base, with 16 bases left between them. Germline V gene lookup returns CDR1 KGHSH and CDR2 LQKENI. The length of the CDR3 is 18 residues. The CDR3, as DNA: TGTGCCAGCTCACCACCGCGCGGGGCGCACCGTTCCTACAATGAGCAGTTCTTC. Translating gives CASSPPRGAHRSYNEQFF.

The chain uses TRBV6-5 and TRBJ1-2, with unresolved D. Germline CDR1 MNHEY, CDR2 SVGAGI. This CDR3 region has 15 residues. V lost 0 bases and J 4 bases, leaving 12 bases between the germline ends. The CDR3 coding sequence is TGTGCCAGCAGTTACTCGATCGGGATCGGCTATGGCTACACCTTC. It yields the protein CASSYSIGIGYGYTF.

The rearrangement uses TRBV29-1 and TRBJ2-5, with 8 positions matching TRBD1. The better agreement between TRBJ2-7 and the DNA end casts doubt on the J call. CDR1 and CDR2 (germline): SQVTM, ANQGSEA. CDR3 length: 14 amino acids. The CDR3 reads CSVGAGQGSYEQYF. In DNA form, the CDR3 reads TGCAGCGTTGGGGCCGGACAGGGTTCCTACGAGCAGTACTTC.

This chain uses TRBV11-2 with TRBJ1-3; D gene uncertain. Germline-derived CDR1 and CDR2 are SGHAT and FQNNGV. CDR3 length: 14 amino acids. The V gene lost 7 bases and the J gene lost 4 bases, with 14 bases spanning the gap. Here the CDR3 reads CASTQEGSGNTIYF. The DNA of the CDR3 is TGTGCCAGCACCCAGGAGGGCTCCGGAAACACCATATATTTT.

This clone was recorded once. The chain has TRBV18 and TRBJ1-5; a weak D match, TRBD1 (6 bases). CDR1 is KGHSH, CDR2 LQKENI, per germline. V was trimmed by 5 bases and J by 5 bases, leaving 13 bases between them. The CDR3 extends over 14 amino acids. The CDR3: CASSVLEGDQPQHF. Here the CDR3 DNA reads TGTGCCAGCTCAGTTCTTGAGGGGGATCAGCCCCAGCATTTT.

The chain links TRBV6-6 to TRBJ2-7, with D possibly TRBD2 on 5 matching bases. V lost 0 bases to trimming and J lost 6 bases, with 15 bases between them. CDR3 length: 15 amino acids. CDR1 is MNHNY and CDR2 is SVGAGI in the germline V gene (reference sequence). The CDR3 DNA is TGTGCCAGCAGTTACTCTTGGGTCTCAGAGGGCGAGCAGTACTTC. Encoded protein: CASSYSWVSEGEQYF.

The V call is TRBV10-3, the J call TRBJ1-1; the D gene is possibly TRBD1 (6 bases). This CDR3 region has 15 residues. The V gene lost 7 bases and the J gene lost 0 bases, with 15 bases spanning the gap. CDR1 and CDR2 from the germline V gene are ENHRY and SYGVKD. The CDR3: CAITRTGILNTEAFF. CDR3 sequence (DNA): TGTGCCATCACCCGAACAGGGATACTGAACACTGAAGCTTTCTTT.

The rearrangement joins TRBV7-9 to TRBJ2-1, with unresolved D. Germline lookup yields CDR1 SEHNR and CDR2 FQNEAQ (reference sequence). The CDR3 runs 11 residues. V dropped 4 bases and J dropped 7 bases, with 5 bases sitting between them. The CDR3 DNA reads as TGTGCCAGCAGCTACCAGAATGAGCAGTTCTTC. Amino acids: CASSYQNEQFF. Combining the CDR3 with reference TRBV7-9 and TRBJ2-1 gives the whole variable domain DTGVSQNPRHKITKRGQNVTFRCDPISEHNRLYWYRQTLGQGPEFLTYFQNEAQLEKSRLLSDRFSAERPKGSFSTLEIQRTEQGDSAMYLCASSYQNEQFFGPGTRLTVL.

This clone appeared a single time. CDR3 region: CSVVSEGYTDTQYF. The CDR3 region has the DNA TGCAGCGTTGTGAGTGAGGGATACACAGATACGCAGTATTTT. The V gene is TRBV29-1, the J gene TRBJ2-3, with D perhaps matching TRBD2 (5 bases). The CDR3 is 14 residues long. The V end was cut by 4 bases, the J end by 2 bases, with 13 bases between. CDR1 is SQVTM and CDR2 is ANQGSEA in the germline V gene.

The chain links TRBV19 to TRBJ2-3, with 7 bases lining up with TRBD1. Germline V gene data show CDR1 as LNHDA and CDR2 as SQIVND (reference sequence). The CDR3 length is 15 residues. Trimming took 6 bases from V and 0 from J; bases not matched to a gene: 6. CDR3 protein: CASSTGTVSTDTQYF. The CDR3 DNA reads TGTGCCAGTAGCACCGGGACAGTGAGCACAGATACGCAGTATTTT.

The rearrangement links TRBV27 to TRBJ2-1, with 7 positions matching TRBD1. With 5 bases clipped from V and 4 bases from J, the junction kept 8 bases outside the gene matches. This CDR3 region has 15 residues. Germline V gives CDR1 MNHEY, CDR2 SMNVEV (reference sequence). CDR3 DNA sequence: TGTGCCAGCAGTACCGGGACAGATTCTTACAATGAGCAGTTCTTC. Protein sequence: CASSTGTDSYNEQFF.

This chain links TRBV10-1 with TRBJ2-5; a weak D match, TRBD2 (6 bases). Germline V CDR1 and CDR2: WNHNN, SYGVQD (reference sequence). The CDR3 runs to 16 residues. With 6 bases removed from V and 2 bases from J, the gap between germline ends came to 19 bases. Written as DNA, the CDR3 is TGCGCCAGCAGCCCCGGTTGGGTAGCGGAACAAGAGACCCAGTACTTC. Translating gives CASSPGWVAEQETQYF.

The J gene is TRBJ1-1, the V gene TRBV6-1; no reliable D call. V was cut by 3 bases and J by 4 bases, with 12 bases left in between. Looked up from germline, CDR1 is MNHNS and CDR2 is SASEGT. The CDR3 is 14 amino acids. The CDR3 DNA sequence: TGTGCCAGCAGTGAGACCGGGCGGGCCACTGAAGCTTTCTTT. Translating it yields CASSETGRATEAFF.

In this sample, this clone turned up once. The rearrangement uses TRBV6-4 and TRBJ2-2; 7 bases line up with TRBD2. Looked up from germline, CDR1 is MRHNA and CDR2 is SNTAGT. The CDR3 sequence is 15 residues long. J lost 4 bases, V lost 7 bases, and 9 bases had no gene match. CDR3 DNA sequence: TGTGCCAGCAAGGCGGGGAGGGGACTCACCGGGGAGCTGTTTTTT. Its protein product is CASKAGRGLTGELFF.

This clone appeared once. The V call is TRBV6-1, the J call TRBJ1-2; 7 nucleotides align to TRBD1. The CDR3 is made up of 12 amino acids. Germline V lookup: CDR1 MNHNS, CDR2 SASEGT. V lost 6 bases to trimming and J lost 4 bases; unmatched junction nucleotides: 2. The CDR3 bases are TGTGCCAGCAGCGGGGACAGCTATGGCTACACCTTC. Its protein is CASSGDSYGYTF.

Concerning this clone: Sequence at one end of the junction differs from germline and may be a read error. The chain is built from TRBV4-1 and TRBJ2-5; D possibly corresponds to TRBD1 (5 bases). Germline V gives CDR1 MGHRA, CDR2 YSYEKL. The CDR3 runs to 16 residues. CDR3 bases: TGCGCCAGTAGCCAAGATTGGGGCAACTCCGCTCGGGCCCAGTACTTC. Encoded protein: CASSQDWGNSARAQYF.

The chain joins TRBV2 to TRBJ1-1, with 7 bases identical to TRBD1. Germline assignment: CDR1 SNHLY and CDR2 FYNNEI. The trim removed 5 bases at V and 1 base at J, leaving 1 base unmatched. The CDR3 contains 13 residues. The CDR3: CASSRQGNTEAFF. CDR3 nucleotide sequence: TGTGCCAGCAGTCGACAGGGGAACACTGAAGCTTTCTTT.

This CDR3 is CASTWDRYLYEQYF. In nucleotides, the CDR3 is TGTGCCAGCACCTGGGACAGGTATCTATACGAGCAGTACTTC. The gene calls are TRBV2 and TRBJ2-7, with 8 bases lining up with TRBD1. Losses at the gene ends were 7 bases for V and 4 bases for J; bases not matched to a gene: 9. CDR1 is SNHLY, CDR2 FYNNEI, per germline. The CDR3 has 14 residues.

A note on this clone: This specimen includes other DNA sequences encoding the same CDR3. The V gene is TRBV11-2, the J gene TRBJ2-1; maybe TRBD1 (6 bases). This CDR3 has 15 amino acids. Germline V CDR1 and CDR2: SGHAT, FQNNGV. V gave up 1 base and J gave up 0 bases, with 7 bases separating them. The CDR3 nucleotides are TGTGCCAGCAGCTTAGTCAGGGGCTCCTACAATGAGCAGTTCTTC. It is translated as CASSLVRGSYNEQFF.

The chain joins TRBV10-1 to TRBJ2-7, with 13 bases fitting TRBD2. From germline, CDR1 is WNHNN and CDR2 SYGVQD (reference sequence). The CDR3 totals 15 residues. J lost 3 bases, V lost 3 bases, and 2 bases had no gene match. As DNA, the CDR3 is TGCGCCAGCAGTGAAGGGACTAGCGGGGACTACGAGCAGTACTTC. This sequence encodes CASSEGTSGDYEQYF.

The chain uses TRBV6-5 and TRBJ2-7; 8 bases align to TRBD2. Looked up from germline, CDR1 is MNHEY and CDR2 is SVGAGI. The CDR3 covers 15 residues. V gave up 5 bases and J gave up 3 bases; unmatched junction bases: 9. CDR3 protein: CASSPSSGTFYEQYF. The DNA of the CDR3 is TGTGCCAGCAGTCCGAGTAGCGGGACCTTCTACGAGCAGTACTTC.

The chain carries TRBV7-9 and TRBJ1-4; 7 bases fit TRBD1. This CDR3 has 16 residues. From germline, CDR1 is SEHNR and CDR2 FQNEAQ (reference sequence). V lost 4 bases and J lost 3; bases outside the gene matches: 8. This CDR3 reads CASSWRKGAPNEKLFF. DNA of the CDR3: TGTGCCAGCAGCTGGCGAAAGGGGGCCCCTAATGAAAAACTGTTTTTT.

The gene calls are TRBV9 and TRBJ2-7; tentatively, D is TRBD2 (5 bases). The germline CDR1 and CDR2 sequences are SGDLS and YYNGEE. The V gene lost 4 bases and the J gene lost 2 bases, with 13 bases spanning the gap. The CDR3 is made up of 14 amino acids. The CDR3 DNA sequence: TGTGCCAGCAGCCCCAGCTCGGGGACCTACGAGCAGTACTTC. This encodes CASSPSSGTYEQYF.

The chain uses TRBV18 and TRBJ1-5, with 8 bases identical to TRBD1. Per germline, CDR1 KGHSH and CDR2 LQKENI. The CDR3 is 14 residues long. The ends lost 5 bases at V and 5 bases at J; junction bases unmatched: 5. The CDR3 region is CASSTQGADQPQHF. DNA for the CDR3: TGTGCCAGCTCAACCCAGGGGGCAGATCAGCCCCAGCATTTT.